This T cell receptor beta chain was obtained from a study of blood T cells in healthy people across ages. Whole-study findings and limits: PBMCs were not sorted, which prevented a conclusive comparison of naive versus antigen-experienced cells.

Primed by a sample-barcoded 5' primer and a J-beta primer mix, a second PCR proceeded for roughly 6 to 12 cycles. TCRdb redid the calling of the 5' RACE reads with MiXCR, one entry per CDR3 protein. The table records about 560,000 distinct CDR3 sequences, about 25% of them present only once. Those donating, healthy Caucasian individuals from Russia, were aged about 6 to 100. The CDR3 is 15 amino acids. Germline V gives CDR1 DFQATT, CDR2 SNEGSKA (reference sequence). The J segment lost 5 bases and the V segment lost 1 base, leaving 9 bases of the junction unmatched. This clonotype has only a few counts. What it binds is not known. In addition, the sample was reused for a study of T cells of mothers and their children.

The sequenced sample was blood. The J gene is TRBJ2-5, the V gene TRBV20-1, with 8 bases aligning to TRBD2. The sequence was obtained from a boy between 2 and 10 years old in good health. The chain's CDR3 is CSARASGRRGETQYF. Here the CDR3 DNA reads TGCAGTGCTAGAGCCAGCGGGAGAAGGGGTGAGACCCAGTACTTC.